The T cell receptor beta chain described here comes from a study of T cell responses to AZD1222 COVID-19 vaccine. General study findings and limits: Among the donors, most were white British and more were female, and clonal diversity was possibly underestimated. Sampling that yielded the repertoires occurred only after the peak T cell response. Two doses of AZD1222 preceded a rise in Spike-specific TCR breadth and depth.

Germline CDR1 reads MNHEY; CDR2 reads SVGAGI. The CDR3 runs 15 residues. V was clipped by 2 bases and J by 1 base, with 11 bases between them. Method: immunoSEQ multiplex PCR; TCRdb's copy keeps in-frame clones and lacks some. The top ten clones hold roughly 12% of a sample with approximately 150,000 clones, approximately 93% of them seen once. With respect to this clone: Its antigen is unidentified.

This TCR derives from an adult who had recovered from COVID-19. The V gene is TRBV6-5, the J gene TRBJ1-1; D is possibly TRBD1 (5 bases). The specimen comprised peripheral blood, sampled after recovery from COVID-19. CDR3 DNA sequence: TGTGCCAGCAGTTACGTCAACAGGAAGAACACTGAAGCTTTCTTT. Protein product: CASSYVNRKNTEAFF.